What follows describes a single T cell receptor (beta chain). The antigen remains undetermined. An Oncomine TCR Beta short-read assay was used to sequence the DNA from cultured CD4+ T cells. Extraction of genomic DNA was performed on cultured CD4+ T cells. TCRdb re-called the PCR reads with MiXCR, one entry per CDR3 protein. The table records around 20,000 distinct CDR3 sequences, more than 40% of them present only once. The data were taken from a study of vaccination and CD4 T cells after COVID-19. Stated treatment: 10-day PBMC culture with coronavirus spike peptide pools or control peptides (ViraFEST assay). Findings and limits, study-wide: Reactive clone data from convalescent patients indicated a median of about 86% appearing only post-vaccination.

The sequencing here drew on CD4+ T cells from blood, cultured in vitro, taken before SARS-CoV-2 vaccination. This sequence originates from a human donor who had recovered from COVID-19.

This chain's CDR3 is CASSLERGTRELFF. The CDR3 region has the DNA TGTGCCAGCAGCTTAGAGCGGGGGACCCGGGAGCTGTTTTTT. The chain combines TRBV7-2 with TRBJ2-2; 8 nucleotides align to TRBD2. CDR1 and CDR2 (germline): SGHTA, FQGNSA. V dropped 1 base and J dropped 9; count of bases not matched to a gene: 4. The CDR3 sequence is 14 residues long.